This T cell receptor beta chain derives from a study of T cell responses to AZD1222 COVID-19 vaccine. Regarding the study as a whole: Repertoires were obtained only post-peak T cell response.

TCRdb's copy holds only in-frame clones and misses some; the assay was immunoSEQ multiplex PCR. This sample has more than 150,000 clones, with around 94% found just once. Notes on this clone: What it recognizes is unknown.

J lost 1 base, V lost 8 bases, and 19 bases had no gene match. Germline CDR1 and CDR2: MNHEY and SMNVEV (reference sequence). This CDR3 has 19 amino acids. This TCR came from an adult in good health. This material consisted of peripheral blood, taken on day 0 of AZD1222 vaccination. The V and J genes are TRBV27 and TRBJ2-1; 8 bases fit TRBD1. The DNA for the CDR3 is TGTGCCAGCCTAACACGCACCGGGACAGGCTTAGGTTCCTACAATGAGCAGTTCTTC. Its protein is CASLTRTGTGLGSYNEQFF.